These 12 T cell receptor beta chains originate from one sample sequenced in a study of response to subunit inactivated influenza vaccine (dated 2018 in TCRdb). The library was built by means of RT-PCR. Sequencing was carried out with an Illumina HiSeq 2500. The raw public reads went through TCRdb reprocessing: fastp at Q25, MiXCR clone calling, in-frame beta chains kept. Every distinct CDR3 protein forms one entry, paired with its most common genes and DNA. The table for this sample lists about 530,000 distinct CDR3 sequences; about an eighth of them were counted only once. The top ten constitute roughly a tenth of the sample. The sample consisted of PBMCs from blood, taken on the day of vaccination. These receptors all come from a man aged 50-59 years who received an inactivated influenza vaccine. Donor details come from another sample of the same person, matched by shared clones.

This chain links TRBV6-1 with TRBJ2-4; maybe TRBD1 (5 bases). CDR1 is MNHNS and CDR2 is SASEGT in the germline V gene. V was clipped by 6 bases and J by 0 bases, with 9 bases between them. CDR3 length: 14 residues. The CDR3 protein is CASRIDRAKNIQYF. The CDR3 nucleotides are TGTGCCAGCAGAATTGACAGAGCCAAAAACATTCAGTACTTC.

The chain couples TRBV28 to TRBJ2-7; D call uncertain. V lost 6 bases and J lost 2, with 8 bases in between. The CDR3 spans 12 residues. The germline V gene has CDR1 MDHEN and CDR2 SYDVKM. DNA for the CDR3: TGTGCCAGCAGGGGGTCCCCCTACGAGCAGTACTTC. This encodes CASRGSPYEQYF.

This rearrangement joins TRBV4-1 to TRBJ2-1; maybe TRBD2 (7 bases). The V end lost 3 bases, the J end lost 4 bases, and 19 bases lay between the germline ends. Germline V gene sequence: CDR1 MGHRA, CDR2 YSYEKL. The CDR3 totals 17 residues. The CDR3 bases are TGCGCCAGCAGCCAGCCCCTTCGGGGGGCCGGGTACAATGAGCAGTTCTTC. Its translation is CASSQPLRGAGYNEQFF.

Only a few counts were recorded for this clonotype. The genes are TRBV2 and TRBJ2-1, with 13 bases matching TRBD2. The germline V gene encodes CDR1 SNHLY and CDR2 FYNNEI. V was pared by 6 bases and J by 8 bases, with 7 bases of the junction left unmatched. There are 15 residues in the CDR3. CDR3 loop: CASRPGTSGIDEQFF. DNA of the CDR3: TGTGCCAGCAGGCCCGGGACTAGCGGGATCGATGAGCAGTTCTTC.

The chain links TRBV4-1 to TRBJ2-7; D tentatively reads TRBD1 or TRBD2 (5 bases each). The CDR3 contains 15 residues. Trimming took 1 base from V and 4 from J, leaving 14 bases between them. Germline V gene lookup returns CDR1 MGHRA and CDR2 YSYEKL. CDR3 coding DNA: TGCGCCAGCAGCCAAGTCCCGGGACCGCCTTACGAGCAGTACTTC. Protein sequence: CASSQVPGPPYEQYF.

This clonotype was counted ten times or more. The rearrangement joins TRBV20-1 to TRBJ2-5, with 10 bases matching TRBD1. This CDR3 comprises 15 residues. Trimming cost V 4 bases and J 0 bases; bases outside gene matches: 5. Germline V gene data show CDR1 as DFQATT and CDR2 as SNEGSKA (reference sequence). The CDR3 loop is CSANRDRGHQETQYF. For the CDR3, the DNA is TGCAGTGCTAACCGGGACAGGGGCCACCAAGAGACCCAGTACTTC.

This chain uses TRBV10-3 with TRBJ2-1, with 11 nucleotides matching TRBD2. The ends lost 2 bases at V and 5 bases at J; junction bases unmatched: 5. This CDR3 spans 16 amino acids. The germline V gene has CDR1 ENHRY and CDR2 SYGVKD. The CDR3 DNA sequence: TGTGCCATCAGTGAGACTAGCGGGGGTGTTGACAATGAGCAGTTCTTC. Amino acid sequence: CAISETSGGVDNEQFF.

In this sample, this clonotype turned up many times. This chain uses TRBV11-2 with TRBJ2-3, with 14 bases that match TRBD2. The V gene end was trimmed by 0 bases and the J gene end by 5 bases; junction bases not matched to a gene: 10. Germline-derived CDR1 and CDR2 are SGHAT and FQNNGV. The CDR3 extends over 19 amino acids. This CDR3 reads CASSLDPTSGGAGVDTQYF. The CDR3 bases are TGTGCCAGCAGCTTAGATCCGACTAGCGGGGGGGCCGGGGTAGATACGCAGTATTTT.

The chain uses TRBV10-3 and TRBJ1-1; D remains unclear. CDR1 and CDR2 (germline): ENHRY, SYGVKD. This CDR3 comprises 13 residues. Trimming removed 4 bases at V and 4 bases at J, with 10 bases between. The CDR3 loop is CAISVGLRTEAFF. The DNA for the CDR3 is TGTGCCATCAGTGTTGGGCTTCGCACTGAAGCTTTCTTT.

The V and J genes are TRBV20-1 and TRBJ2-7, with 8 bases fitting TRBD1. Germline V gives CDR1 DFQATT, CDR2 SNEGSKA (reference sequence). J lost 4 bases, V lost 7 bases, and 6 bases had no gene match. The CDR3 sequence is 12 residues long. CDR3 sequence (DNA): TGCAGTGGGAAACGACAGGGGTACGAGCAGTACTTC. This encodes CSGKRQGYEQYF.

This clonotype was counted ten times or more. The CDR3 DNA sequence: TGTGCCAGCAGCCAAGAAAATAGCAATCAGCCCCAGCATTTT. It is translated as CASSQENSNQPQHF. The V call is TRBV3-1, the J call TRBJ1-5; D gene ambiguous. Germline lookup yields CDR1 LGHDT and CDR2 YNNKEL (reference sequence). V dropped 0 bases and J dropped 0 bases, with 3 bases sitting between them. CDR3 size: 14 residues.

This clonotype occurred a few times. The chain uses TRBV28 and TRBJ1-1; TRBD1 matches at 7 bases. Germline loops: CDR1 MDHEN, CDR2 SYDVKM. The V gene end was trimmed by 4 bases and the J gene end by 4 bases; junction bases not matched to a gene: 9. CDR3 length: 15 residues. The CDR3: CASSSGQSAGTEAFF. CDR3 in DNA: TGTGCCAGCAGTTCGGGACAGTCAGCGGGCACTGAAGCTTTCTTT. The full variable domain, completed using reference TRBV28 and TRBJ1-1, is DVKVTQSSRYLVKRTGEKVFLECVQDMDHENMFWYRQDPGLGLRLIYFSYDVKMKEKGDIPEGYSVSREKKERFSLILESASTNQTSMYLCASSSGQSAGTEAFFGQGTRLTVV.